One T cell receptor (beta chain) is described in this entry. The data derive from a study of Ad26.COV2.S vaccination and SARS-CoV-2 variants. The table came from immunoSEQ multiplex PCR; TCRdb's copy has only in-frame clones and leaves some out. The sample includes about 350,000 clones, about 87% of them seen just once. Treatment specified: 15 to 20 received Ad26.COV2.S at low or high dose, single or two shots; roughly five received placebo; per-sample allocation not given. Collection of the samples took place on day 63 after the first injection of vaccine or placebo. Trimming took off 1 base at V and 5 bases at J, with 18 bases between the two ends. CDR1 MNHEY and CDR2 SVGEGT come from the germline V gene. This CDR3 comprises 17 residues.

Specimen: peripheral blood, collected in a trial of Ad26.COV2.S vaccine versus placebo. This clonotype was obtained from a person aged 18 to 65 who received the Ad26.COV2.S COVID-19 vaccine or a placebo. V usage is TRBV6-2 or TRBV6-3 and J usage is TRBJ1-3; D is perhaps TRBD1 (5 bases). As DNA, the CDR3 is TGTGCCAGCAGTTACTTTTCTCTTGGCCAGGGAAGAAACACCATATATTTT. Protein: CASSYFSLGQGRNTIYF.